This TCR beta chain came from a study of OX40 agonist ivuxolimab in advanced cancers. About the study as a whole: Ivuxolimab was a fully human IgG2 agonistic monoclonal antibody targeting the costimulatory receptor OX40 (CD134). Intravenous ivuxolimab was administered to patients every 2 weeks at six dose levels: 0.01, 0.1, 0.3, 1.5, 3 and 10 mg/kg. Among the roughly 50 dose-escalation patients, about 20 had hepatocellular carcinoma, approximately 15 melanoma, 9 renal cell carcinoma and 9 head and neck cancer. A male proportion of 82.7% and a mean age of roughly 58 years, ranging from about 20 to 85, were recorded for the dose-escalation cohort. Prior anti-PD-1, anti-PD-L1 or anti-CTLA-4 therapy was permitted, and approximately 41% of dose-escalation patients had received checkpoint inhibitors. Partial responses occurred in three dose-escalation patients, of whom one had hepatocellular carcinoma and two had cutaneous melanoma. Peripheral TCRbeta sequencing aimed to test whether ivuxolimab altered TCR sequence diversity and caused clonal T-cell expansion. The paper describes the monotherapy dose-escalation part (N of about 54 patients) of the phase I trial of ivuxolimab. Broader findings and caveats from the paper: Low levels of normalized T-cell clonal expansion were also seen in some patients who did not respond. At doses of 0.1 to 3.0 mg/kg, clonal expansion of both CD4+ and CD8+ blood T cells was observed from baseline to week 6. On average, CD8+ T cells showed more expanded clones than CD4+ T cells after ivuxolimab. In the 0.1-3.0 mg/kg groups, partial responders had among the lowest normalized peripheral clonal expansion, particularly in CD8+ T cells. The antigen specificity of the peripheral T cells that underwent clonal expansion was not determined.

Genomic DNA was isolated from the sorted cells so that the TCRbeta CDR3 region could be sequenced. TCRbeta CDR3 regions were sequenced using the immunoSEQ Assay. Sourced from immuneACCESS, this table was stored by TCRdb with only in-frame sequences that have V and J called. A share of the clones is absent; for the studies checked, an unresolved V gene accounts for under half, and the remainder has no known explanation. For this sample there are about 64,000 clones; 75% to 90% appear just once. The top ten constitute approximately 14% of the sample. Patients with autoimmune disease history or receiving systemic immunosuppression were excluded from the trial. Peripheral blood for TCR sequencing was collected from all dose cohorts at baseline, on cycle 4 day 1, and on cycle 7 day 1. Samples came from an open-label, multicenter, first-in-human phase I dose-escalation trial of ivuxolimab. The trial enrolled adults with locally advanced or metastatic head and neck squamous cell, hepatocellular, melanoma or renal cell carcinoma. Before TCR sequencing, CD4+ T cells and CD8+ T cells were sorted from peripheral blood as separate populations.

The germline ends are 7 bases apart after V is trimmed by 7 bases and J by 1 base. From its cysteine to its phenylalanine, the CDR3 spans 12 amino acids. Only the CDR3 portion is preserved as DNA: 36 bases, with reading frame beginning at the first base. CDR1 is given as SGDLS and CDR2 as YYNGEE, both from the germline V gene. Remarks on this clone: Its antigen is unknown. No base quality values were provided; no much bigger clone lies one nucleotide off.

The chain employs TRBV9 and TRBJ2-3; confidence is insufficient to name the D gene. Here the sequenced sample was CD4+ or CD8+ T cells sorted from blood, taken in a trial of the OX40 agonist ivuxolimab. The clonotype was recovered from an adult with an advanced solid tumor such as melanoma, head and neck, liver or kidney cancer. The CDR3: CASQSRTDTQYF. The DNA is as follows: TGTGCCAGCCAAAGCCGCACAGATACGCAGTATTTT.